This T cell receptor (beta chain) comes out of a study of blood T cell repertoires in COVID-19. Study in general: PBMCs, B-cell-depleted T cells, or T cells provided the cDNA or gDNA that made up the material.

Sequencing used immunoSEQ multiplex PCR; TCRdb keeps in-frame clones, though not all of them. In the table there are 210,000 or so clones, roughly 81% of which are singletons. With 6 bases removed from V and 3 bases from J, the gap between germline ends came to 9 bases. This CDR3 region has 12 residues. Germline V gives CDR1 MNHNY, CDR2 SVGAGI (reference sequence). This chain joins TRBV6-6 and TRBJ2-7; no clear D. What was sequenced was peripheral blood. This TCR was recovered from a woman aged 50 to 60 with active or convalescent COVID-19. CDR3 loop: CASSVRFYEQYF. Written as DNA, the CDR3 is TGTGCCAGCAGCGTTAGATTCTACGAGCAGTACTTC.